A selection of T cell receptor beta chains follows, all from one sample in a study of blood T cell repertoires in COVID-19. This table comes from immunoSEQ multiplex PCR, and its TCRdb copy is limited to in-frame clones, with some not included. Altogether 150,000 to 200,000 clones are present, under 85% being singletons, with the ten largest covering 15% to 20%. Sequenced: peripheral blood. Receptors originate from a man in his fifties or sixties with active or convalescent COVID-19. The CDR3 runs from the conserved cysteine through the conserved F or W. The order of the fields is D gene, J gene, clone size, V gene, CDR3 protein, CDR3 DNA. The D gene is left open where the match is weak. The size of a clone is reported for some rows only, either as once, few or many, or as a class for expanded clones.

NA | TRBJ2-3 | NA | TRBV5-6 | CASSARGVVDLSLDTQYF | TGTGCCAGCAGCGCCCGCGGAGTCGTTGACTTGTCTCTAGATACGCAGTATTTT
NA | TRBJ2-7 | NA | TRBV10-3 | CAISEPPSGLGGRAYEQYF | TGTGCCATCAGTGAGCCCCCCAGCGGGCTCGGGGGTAGGGCCTACGAGCAGTACTTC
TRBD1 | TRBJ1-4 | NA | TRBV24-1 | CATSGGGNEKLFF | TGTGCCACCAGTGGAGGGGGCAACGAAAAACTGTTTTTT
NA | TRBJ2-1 | once | TRBV27 | CASSFRGSQQFF | TGTGCCAGCAGTTTTAGAGGGAGCCAGCAGTTCTTC
TRBD1 | TRBJ2-2 | NA | TRBV7-3 | CASSRDRATGELFF | TGTGCCAGCAGTCGGGACAGGGCCACCGGGGAGCTGTTTTTT
NA | TRBJ2-5 | NA | TRBV5-5 | CASIMERVGTQYF | TGTGCCAGTATCATGGAGAGGGTAGGGACCCAGTACTTC
NA | TRBJ1-4 | NA | TRBV4-2 | CASSQDYGGSSGKLFF | TGTGCCAGCAGCCAAGATTATGGGGGCTCAAGCGGAAAACTGTTTTTT
NA | TRBJ1-1 | NA | TRBV24-1 | CATSGPGGLGEAFF | TGTGCCACCAGTGGGCCTGGGGGCCTCGGTGAAGCTTTCTTT
NA | TRBJ1-2 | NA | TRBV18 | CASSTGSTYGYTF | TGTGCCAGCTCAACCGGGTCGACTTATGGCTACACCTTC
TRBD2 | TRBJ2-3 | NA | TRBV5-1 | CASSLGPGGADTQYF | TGCGCCAGCAGCTTGGGACCCGGGGGGGCAGATACGCAGTATTTT